Listed here are 7 T cell receptor beta chains from one sample, sequenced in a study of blood T cell repertoires in COVID-19. Sequencing was performed with immunoSEQ multiplex PCR; in TCRdb, only in-frame clones are kept and a portion is missing. Counted here are about 24,000 clones, about 83% occurring once; the ten biggest clones make up over 25%. Sequencing used peripheral blood. The receptors come from a human donor with active COVID-19. The donor label of this sample is uncertain.

The chain couples TRBV27 to TRBJ2-5; the D is unclear. V gave up 4 bases and J gave up 0 bases, with 9 bases separating them. CDR1 MNHEY and CDR2 SMNVEV come from the germline V gene (reference sequence). There are 14 residues in the CDR3. The CDR3 spells CASSSWADQETQYF. CDR3 DNA: TGTGCCAGCAGTTCCTGGGCAGACCAAGAGACCCAGTACTTC.

J is TRBJ2-1 and V is TRBV5-1; TRBD2 matches at 10 bases. The CDR3 consists of 14 residues. V was clipped by 5 bases and J by 6 bases; unmatched bases: 5. Germline V gene sequence: CDR1 SGHRS, CDR2 YFSETQ. Written as DNA, the CDR3 is TGCGCCAGCAGTCGGCCTAGCGGGAGCAATGAGCAGTTCTTC. Protein: CASSRPSGSNEQFF.

The genes are TRBV6-1 and TRBJ2-7; 7 bases match TRBD2. Germline CDR1 is MNHNS and CDR2 is SASEGT. CDR3 length: 15 amino acids. V lost 2 bases and J lost 3; bases outside the gene matches: 7. CDR3 sequence: CASSERTRLNYEQYF. CDR3 nucleotides: TGTGCCAGCAGTGAACGGACTAGACTAAACTACGAGCAGTACTTC.

This clone was seen once. V gene TRBV7-8 combines with J gene TRBJ2-6; a possible D gene is TRBD1 (6 bases). This CDR3 region has 17 residues. V dropped 8 bases and J dropped 0 bases, with 17 bases sitting between them. The germline gives CDR1 SGHVS, CDR2 FQNEAQ. CDR3 amino acids: CASLYRVPRSGANVLTF. CDR3 DNA: TGTGCCAGCCTTTACAGGGTCCCTCGCTCTGGGGCCAACGTCCTGACTTTC.

This chain links TRBV7-3 with TRBJ2-7; TRBD2 matches 12 bases. CDR1 and CDR2 (germline): SGHTA, FQGTGA. Trimming removed 6 bases from V and 1 base from J; junction bases left unmatched: 19. There are 20 residues in the CDR3. The CDR3 reads CASSNRDSFASGRGSYEQYF. Here the CDR3 DNA reads TGTGCCAGCAGTAATAGGGACAGCTTCGCTAGCGGGAGGGGGTCCTACGAGCAGTACTTC.

The chain recombines TRBV28 with TRBJ2-4; 13 bases fit TRBD2. There are 12 residues in the CDR3. Germline assignment: CDR1 MDHEN and CDR2 SYDVKM. V lost 2 bases, J lost 14 bases, and 0 bases stayed unmatched. The CDR3 bases are TGTGCCAGCAGTTTAGGGACTAGCGGGGAGTACTTC. Its translation is CASSLGTSGEYF.

V and J are TRBV29-1 and TRBJ2-5, with TRBD2 matching over 14 bases. CDR3 length: 16 amino acids. Germline lookup yields CDR1 SQVTM and CDR2 ANQGSEA. Trimming at V came to 3 bases and at J to 3 bases, leaving 6 bases not matched to a gene. The CDR3 DNA follows: TGCAGCGTTGACGAAGGGGGACTAGCGGGAGAAGAGACCCAGTACTTC. Encoded protein: CSVDEGGLAGEETQYF.